These T cell receptor beta chains were read from a single sample in a study of beta chain features in type 1 diabetes. The table came from immunoSEQ multiplex PCR; TCRdb's copy has only in-frame clones and leaves some out. The sample comprises about 160,000 clones, around 8% of which are singletons, and 0.45% to 0.55% rests with the top ten. Sequencing used central memory CD4+ T cells from blood. These receptor sequences come from a woman aged 18-29 years with type 1 diabetes. The CDR3 runs from the conserved cysteine through the conserved F or W. The D gene is left open where the match is weak. Clone size, where shown, is once, few, many, or a class for clones that have expanded.

cdr3_nt cdr3_aa j_call d_call clone_size v_call
TGTGCCAGCAGCTACACCCCGCGGGATAAAAGCAATCAGCCCCAGCATTTT CASSYTPRDKSNQPQHF TRBJ1-5 NA few TRBV7-2
TGTGCCAGCTCACCACCAGTAACCCGCGGGGAGACCCAGTACTTC CASSPPVTRGETQYF TRBJ2-5 NA NA TRBV18
TGTGCCAGCAACAACAACGCAGATACGCAGTATTTT CASNNNADTQYF TRBJ2-3 NA few TRBV6-5
TGTGCCAGCAGTTTGAGGGTTTTGGGCACAGATACGCAGTATTTT CASSLRVLGTDTQYF TRBJ2-3 NA NA TRBV27
TGTGCCAGCAGCCAAGTGCCTCGGGGATCACCCCTCCACTTT CASSQVPRGSPLHF TRBJ1-6 NA NA TRBV14
TGTGCCAGCAGCTTAGCGGTTGGAGGGGTAGGTCAGCCCCAGCATTTT CASSLAVGGVGQPQHF TRBJ1-5 NA few TRBV7-9
TGTGCCAGCAGCAAGCAGCGGGATTACAATGAGCAGTTCTTC CASSKQRDYNEQFF TRBJ2-1 TRBD2 NA TRBV7-2
TGTGCCAGTGCAAAAACAGCGGGCACTGAAGCTTTCTTT CASAKTAGTEAFF TRBJ1-1 NA once TRBV14
TGTGCCAGCAGCTCCCAGGGGGGAAATGAAAAACTGTTTTTT CASSSQGGNEKLFF TRBJ1-4 TRBD1 few TRBV7-9
TGTGCCAGCAGCTTAGCTAGCCAGCAGAACACTGAAGCTTTCTTT CASSLASQQNTEAFF TRBJ1-1 NA NA TRBV7-2
TGTGCCAGCAGCCCCCAGCGGGGTGTTGGAGAGCAGTTCTTC CASSPQRGVGEQFF TRBJ2-1 TRBD2 NA TRBV7-2
TGTGCCAGCAGCTTGAACAGGGGTTGGGCTTTCTTT CASSLNRGWAFF TRBJ1-1 TRBD1 NA TRBV5-4
TGTGCCAGCAGCTTAGGGCAGGGTACGCAGTATTTT CASSLGQGTQYF TRBJ2-3 NA NA TRBV7-8
TGTGCCAGCAGCTTAGCGGGGGCGACAGGGCTGGATGAAAAACTGTTTTTT CASSLAGATGLDEKLFF TRBJ1-4 TRBD1 few TRBV11-3
TGTGCCAGCACCTTGGGACTAGCGGGCCTTAGAGATACGCAGTATTTT CASTLGLAGLRDTQYF TRBJ2-3 TRBD2 NA TRBV11-3
TGTGCCAGCAGCTTGGGTTCAGGGATCGAGCAGTACTTC CASSLGSGIEQYF TRBJ2-7 NA NA TRBV5-6
TGCGCCAGCAGCTTAGGGGGACACTACCAAGAGACCCAGTACTTC CASSLGGHYQETQYF TRBJ2-5 NA few TRBV5-1
TGTGCCAGCCGAAGGACTAGCGGGAGCTACGAGACCCAGTACTTC CASRRTSGSYETQYF TRBJ2-5 TRBD2 NA TRBV6-6
TGTGCCAGCAGTCGCACAGGGGTCTATGGCTACACCTTC CASSRTGVYGYTF TRBJ1-2 TRBD1 NA TRBV28
TGTGCCAGCGGAAGAGACAGGGATCAGCCCCAGCATTTT CASGRDRDQPQHF TRBJ1-5 TRBD1 few TRBV11-2
TGCAGCGTTGGCAGGACAGGGGATCAGGGCTACACCTTC CSVGRTGDQGYTF TRBJ1-2 TRBD1 few TRBV29-1
TGTGCCAGCAGCCCCCAGGGGACTAGATCTGGGGCCAACGTCCTGACTTTC CASSPQGTRSGANVLTF TRBJ2-6 TRBD2 few TRBV7-2
TGTGCCAGCAGCCCCCCCGCTACTAATACGCAGTATTTT CASSPPATNTQYF TRBJ2-3 NA few TRBV7-2
TGCGCCAGCAGCGGACCTAGCGGGGGAGAGGAGCAGTTCTTC CASSGPSGGEEQFF TRBJ2-1 TRBD2 few TRBV5-1
TGTGCCAGCAGTCCTTATGGACAGGGGGGCTACGAGCAGTACTTC CASSPYGQGGYEQYF TRBJ2-7 TRBD1 few TRBV6-5
TGTGCCAGCACCCCTCAGCAGGGCTACGAGCAGTACTTC CASTPQQGYEQYF TRBJ2-7 NA NA TRBV6-6
TGTGCCAGCAACCCACAGGGTTCAACAAGTGGCTACACCTTC CASNPQGSTSGYTF TRBJ1-2 NA NA TRBV6-6
TGTGCCAGCAGCCCACGACAGGGGGGCTCTGGAAACACCATATATTTT CASSPRQGGSGNTIYF TRBJ1-3 TRBD1 few TRBV7-2
TGTGCCAGCAGCACAGAGACCGGCCATCATTCACCCCTCCACTTT CASSTETGHHSPLHF TRBJ1-6 NA NA TRBV5-4
TGTGCCAGCAGTCGGGCGACAGGAGTGGTCCACTATGGCTACACCTTC CASSRATGVVHYGYTF TRBJ1-2 NA few TRBV28
TGTGCCAGCAGATCAGCGGGAGGGCCACTCGAGCAGTACTTC CASRSAGGPLEQYF TRBJ2-7 TRBD2 NA TRBV28
TGTGCCAGCAGCCCTCACCGCGGCACAGATACGCAGTATTTT CASSPHRGTDTQYF TRBJ2-3 NA NA TRBV7-2
TGTGCCAGCAGTTCGCAACTGTCAGATACGCAGTATTTT CASSSQLSDTQYF TRBJ2-3 NA once TRBV28
TGCGCCAGCAACAAGGGGGAAGTTGTGAACACTGAAGCTTTCTTT CASNKGEVVNTEAFF TRBJ1-1 NA many TRBV5-1
TGCGCCAGCAGGACAGGGCCTACTACCAACTATGGCTACACCTTC CASRTGPTTNYGYTF TRBJ1-2 TRBD1 NA TRBV5-1
TGTGCCAGCAGCCTGTCAGCGGGTGAGCAGTTCTTC CASSLSAGEQFF TRBJ2-1 NA few TRBV7-2
TGTGCCAGCACTTCCGCGAATCAGCCCCAGCATTTT CASTSANQPQHF TRBJ1-5 NA NA TRBV7-9
TGCGCCAGCAGCCAAAGAGGCCTAGCCGGCGAGCAGTACTTC CASSQRGLAGEQYF TRBJ2-7 NA few TRBV4-3
TGTGCCAGCAGCTTAGTATATTTCGGCGGCGGGAGGCTCAACGAGCAGTACTTC CASSLVYFGGGRLNEQYF TRBJ2-7 TRBD2 NA TRBV7-9
TGTGCCAGCAGTTTGACTAGCGGGAATTTTGAGACCCAGTACTTC CASSLTSGNFETQYF TRBJ2-5 TRBD2 few TRBV27
TGTGCCAGTAGTTCCCGGGACAGGGATTATGGTGGCTACACCTTC CASSSRDRDYGGYTF TRBJ1-2 TRBD1 NA TRBV19
TGCGCCAGCAGCTTGGCGGGGAGAAACCAAGAGACCCAGTACTTC CASSLAGRNQETQYF TRBJ2-5 NA NA TRBV5-1
TGTGCCTGGAGTGTAATACAGAACTATGGCTACACCTTC CAWSVIQNYGYTF TRBJ1-2 NA NA TRBV30
TGTGCCAGCAGCTTGTGGGGCGTCGACGCTAACTATGGCTACACCTTC CASSLWGVDANYGYTF TRBJ1-2 NA few TRBV5-6
TGTGCCAGCAGCTTATCTATCGGCGAGCAGTACTTC CASSLSIGEQYF TRBJ2-7 NA few TRBV7-2
TGTGCCAGCAGCGCGGACAATTTGAATTCACCCCTCCACTTT CASSADNLNSPLHF TRBJ1-6 NA few TRBV9
TGTGCCAGCTCACCATCTGAGCAGGGGGCGAACAATGAGCAGTTCTTC CASSPSEQGANNEQFF TRBJ2-1 TRBD1 NA TRBV18
TGTGCCTGGAGTCTACAAGAGACCCAGTACTTC CAWSLQETQYF TRBJ2-5 NA few TRBV30
TGTGCCAGACGAGGCATCGGCGATGAGCAGTTCTTC CARRGIGDEQFF TRBJ2-1 NA NA TRBV2
TGTGCCAGCAGCTTTCGTACTAGCGGGACCTACGAGCAGTACTTC CASSFRTSGTYEQYF TRBJ2-7 TRBD2 few TRBV7-2
TGTGCCAGCAGCCCGGGACAGACAACTAATGAAAAACTGTTTTTT CASSPGQTTNEKLFF TRBJ1-4 TRBD1 few TRBV5-4
TGTGCCAGCAACCGGGACGCTGCGGGGGAGCAGTACTTC CASNRDAAGEQYF TRBJ2-7 NA NA TRBV11-2
TGTGCCAGCAGCTGGGACTGGCGCGGTCAGCAGTTCTTC CASSWDWRGQQFF TRBJ2-1 NA NA TRBV7-3